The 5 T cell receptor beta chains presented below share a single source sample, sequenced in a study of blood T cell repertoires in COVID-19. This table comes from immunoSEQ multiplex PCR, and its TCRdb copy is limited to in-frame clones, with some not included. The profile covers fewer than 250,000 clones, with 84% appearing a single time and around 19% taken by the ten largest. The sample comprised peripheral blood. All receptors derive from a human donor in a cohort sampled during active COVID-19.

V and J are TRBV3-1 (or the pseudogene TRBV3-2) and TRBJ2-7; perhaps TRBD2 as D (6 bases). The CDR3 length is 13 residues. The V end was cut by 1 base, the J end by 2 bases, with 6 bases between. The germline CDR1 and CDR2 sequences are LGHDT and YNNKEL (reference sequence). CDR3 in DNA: TGTGCCAGCAGCCAAGGGAGGGCCTACGAGCAGTACTTC. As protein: CASSQGRAYEQYF.

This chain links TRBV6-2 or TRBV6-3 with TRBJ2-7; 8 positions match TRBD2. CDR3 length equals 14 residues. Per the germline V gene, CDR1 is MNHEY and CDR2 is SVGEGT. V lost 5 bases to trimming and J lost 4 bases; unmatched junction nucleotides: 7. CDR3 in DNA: TGTGCCAGCAGTAGACCGGGACTAGTATACGAGCAGTACTTC. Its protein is CASSRPGLVYEQYF.

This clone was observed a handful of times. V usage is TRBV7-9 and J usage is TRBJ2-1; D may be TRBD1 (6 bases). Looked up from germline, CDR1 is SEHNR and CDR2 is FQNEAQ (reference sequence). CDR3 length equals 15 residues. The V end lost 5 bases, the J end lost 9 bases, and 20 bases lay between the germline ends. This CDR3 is CASSPDRHNLGEQFF. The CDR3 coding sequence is TGTGCCAGCAGCCCCGACAGGCACAACCTGGGTGAGCAGTTCTTC.

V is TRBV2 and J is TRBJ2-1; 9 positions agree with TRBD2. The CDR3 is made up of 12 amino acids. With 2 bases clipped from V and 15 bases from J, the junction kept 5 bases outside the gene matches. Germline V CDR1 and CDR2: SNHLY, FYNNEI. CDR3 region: CASSETGLAMFF. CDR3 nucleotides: TGTGCCAGCAGTGAAACGGGACTAGCTATGTTCTTC.

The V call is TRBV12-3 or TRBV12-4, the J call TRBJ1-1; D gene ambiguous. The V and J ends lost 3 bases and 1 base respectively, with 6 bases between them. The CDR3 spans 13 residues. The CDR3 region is CASSFSRNTEAFF. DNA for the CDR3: TGTGCCAGCAGTTTTAGCCGGAACACTGAAGCTTTCTTT.